The 26 T cell receptor beta chains below come from one sample, sequenced in a study of T cells in Graves' hyperthyroidism and ophthalmopathy. The TCR beta CDR3 regions underwent amplification using RNA transcripts as the source. HTBI primers were the set used in a first-round RT-PCR of the TCR CDR3. TCRdb independently ran MiXCR on the multiplex PCR reads; one entry per CDR3 protein. The repertoire has about 320,000 distinct CDR3 sequences, around 17% of them found once; the top ten carry approximately 33%. Sequenced input: blood. These receptors originate from a man aged 30 to 39 with Graves' hyperthyroidism.

A few counts support this clonotype. The rearrangement links TRBV24-1 to TRBJ2-7; D unclear. The V and J ends lost 5 bases and 5 bases respectively, with 15 bases between them. Per the germline V gene, CDR1 is KGHDR and CDR2 is SFDVKD. The CDR3 is made up of 14 amino acids. The CDR3 protein is CATSVDTSSHEQYF. The CDR3 DNA is TGTGCCACCAGTGTAGACACTTCATCCCACGAGCAGTACTTC.

This clonotype was observed a few times. The chain employs TRBV19 and TRBJ2-7; TRBD1 agrees at 9 bases. CDR1 is LNHDA and CDR2 is SQIVND in the germline V gene (reference sequence). The CDR3 loop spans 13 amino acids. V was pared by 10 bases and J by 6 bases, with 10 bases of the junction left unmatched. The CDR3 here is CATAWDRAGEQYF. The CDR3, as DNA: TGTGCCACCGCCTGGGACAGGGCTGGCGAGCAGTACTTC. The full variable domain, in which reference TRBV19 and TRBJ2-7 provide the parts outside the CDR3, is DGGITQSPKYLFRKEGQNVTLSCEQNLNHDAMYWYRQDPGQGLRLIYYSQIVNDFQKGDIAEGYSVSREKKESFPLTVTSAQKNPTAFYLCATAWDRAGEQYFGPGTRLTVT.

The CDR3 DNA sequence: TGCAGCGTTGGTTGGACCCCCGGGGAGCTGTTTTTT. Its translation is CSVGWTPGELFF. The V gene is TRBV29-1, the J gene TRBJ2-2, with unresolved D. The CDR3 has 12 amino acids. Germline-derived CDR1 and CDR2 are SQVTM and ANQGSEA. Trimming pared 4 bases from V and 6 bases from J, leaving 9 bases between.

This clonotype has just a few counts. The chain carries TRBV29-1 and TRBJ2-7, with no clear D. Germline V lookup: CDR1 SQVTM, CDR2 ANQGSEA. This CDR3 has 11 residues. The ends were cut back, 2 bases at V and 2 bases at J, with 4 bases in the middle. The CDR3 region is CSVELAYEQYF. The CDR3 nucleotides are TGCAGCGTTGAATTAGCCTACGAGCAGTACTTC.

This sequence joins TRBV4-1 and TRBJ2-3; perhaps TRBD1 as D (7 bases). Germline V CDR1 and CDR2: MGHRA, YSYEKL. The V end lost 0 bases, the J end lost 5 bases, and 15 bases lay between the germline ends. The CDR3 consists of 16 residues. Written as DNA, the CDR3 is TGCGCCAGCAGCCAAGACGCCAGGGGGGTGGGAGATACGCAGTATTTT. It yields the protein CASSQDARGVGDTQYF.

This clonotype was seen more than once but under ten times. The chain combines TRBV5-1 with TRBJ2-5; D possibly corresponds to TRBD2 (5 bases). V lost 4 bases to trimming and J lost 1 base, with 14 bases between them. In germline, CDR1 is SGHRS, CDR2 YFSETQ. The CDR3 totals 15 residues. CDR3: CASSTTRDVQETQYF. The CDR3 nucleotides are TGCGCCAGCAGCACAACTCGGGATGTCCAAGAGACCCAGTACTTC.

This clonotype was observed a few times. The V call is TRBV6-1, the J call TRBJ1-6; TRBD1 matches 9 bases. V was pared by 3 bases and J by 10 bases, with 10 bases of the junction left unmatched. Germline CDR1 reads MNHNS; CDR2 reads SASEGT. This CDR3 region has 16 residues. The CDR3 nucleotides are TGTGCCAGCAGTGAGAAGACAGGAACAGGGGGCTCACCCCTCCACTTT. Residues: CASSEKTGTGGSPLHF.

This clonotype was observed a handful of times. The chain recombines TRBV12-3 or TRBV12-4 with TRBJ2-2, with D perhaps assigned TRBD1 or TRBD2 (5 bases each). The CDR3 has 16 amino acids. V was clipped by 6 bases and J by 4 bases, with 18 bases between them. The CDR3, as DNA: TGTGCCAGCAGATTGCCGGGACCCCCGTTCACCGGGGAGCTGTTTTTT. Its translation is CASRLPGPPFTGELFF.

About this clonotype: One end of the junction varies from germline; a read error may be responsible. This sequence joins TRBV11-2 and TRBJ1-1, with a possible D match to TRBD1 (6 bases). Germline-derived CDR1 and CDR2 are SGHAT and FQNNGV. The CDR3 consists of 13 residues. The CDR3 loop reads CASGLGGGTEAFF. The CDR3 bases are TGTGCCAGCGGCTTAGGGGGGGGGACTGAAGCTTTCTTT.

V gene TRBV12-3 or TRBV12-4 combines with J gene TRBJ1-2; 11 bases align to TRBD1. This CDR3 is 14 amino acids long. J was trimmed by 8 bases and V by 1 base; bases with no gene match: 3. In DNA form, the CDR3 reads TGTGCCAGCAGTTTAGGGACAGGGGGCTTGGGCTACACCTTC. It specifies CASSLGTGGLGYTF.

The rearrangement links TRBV5-1 to TRBJ2-1, with TRBD2 identical over 8 bases. The ends lost 4 bases at V and 0 bases at J; junction bases unmatched: 9. This CDR3 has 17 residues. Germline CDR1 SGHRS, CDR2 YFSETQ. In DNA, the CDR3 is TGCGCCAGCAGCAAAACTAGCGGTTCCTCCTCCTACAATGAGCAGTTCTTC. Amino acid sequence: CASSKTSGSSSYNEQFF.

This clonotype has only a few counts. The rearrangement links TRBV3-1 to TRBJ2-2, with D perhaps matching TRBD2 (6 bases). The germline V and J ends were trimmed by 8 bases and 6 bases, with 16 bases remaining between them. Germline lookup yields CDR1 LGHDT and CDR2 YNNKEL (reference sequence). This CDR3 is built from 14 residues. The CDR3 reads CASGGIRSSGELFF. The DNA of the CDR3 is TGTGCCAGCGGCGGGATAAGGTCTTCCGGGGAGCTGTTTTTT.

There are a few counts of this clonotype. J is TRBJ1-2 and V is TRBV9; D may be TRBD1 (6 bases). V lost 4 bases to trimming and J lost 2 bases, with 9 bases between them. The CDR3 sequence is 13 residues long. Germline assignment: CDR1 SGDLS and CDR2 YYNGEE. CDR3 region: CASSRTANYGYTF. The CDR3 coding sequence is TGTGCCAGCAGCAGGACAGCCAACTATGGCTACACCTTC. The complete variable domain, with remaining parts taken from reference TRBV9 and TRBJ1-2, reads DSGVTQTPKHLITATGQRVTLRCSPRSGDLSVYWYQQSLDQGLQFLIQYYNGEERAKGNILERFSAQQFPDLHSELNLSSLELGDSALYFCASSRTANYGYTFGSGTRLTVV.

This clonotype was observed a few times. A junction boundary mismatches the germline segment, possibly from a read error. This chain connects TRBV28 to TRBJ2-4, with D unresolved. Germline-derived CDR1 and CDR2 are MDHEN and SYDVKM. The CDR3 covers 13 residues. As DNA, the CDR3 is TGTGCCAGCAGCCACGGTCAAGAAGACATTCAGCACTTC. Its translation: CASSHGQEDIQHF.

The chain combines TRBV12-3 or TRBV12-4 with TRBJ2-7; 12 bases align to TRBD2. The J segment lost 3 bases and the V segment lost 4 bases, leaving 4 bases of the junction unmatched. The CDR3 covers 15 residues. The CDR3 region is CASSSGLAGNYEQYF. CDR3 sequence (DNA): TGTGCCAGCAGTTCGGGACTAGCGGGCAACTACGAGCAGTACTTC.

V gene TRBV7-9 combines with J gene TRBJ1-2; D is possibly TRBD1 (5 bases). Looked up from germline, CDR1 is SEHNR and CDR2 is FQNEAQ (reference sequence). CDR3 length equals 16 residues. V was pared by 5 bases and J by 1 base, with 17 bases between. CDR3 sequence (DNA): TGTGCCAGCAGCCCCCCCGGGGGACGGGTTAACTATGGCTACACCTTC. Translation gives CASSPPGGRVNYGYTF.

This clonotype was counted at least ten times. J is TRBJ1-1 and V is TRBV30; possibly TRBD1 for D (6 bases). This CDR3 has 14 residues. The V and J ends lost 0 bases and 4 bases respectively, with 12 bases between them. Germline values: CDR1 GTSNPN, CDR2 SVGIG (reference sequence). CDR3 residues: CAWSVLGRGTEAFF. CDR3 DNA: TGTGCCTGGAGTGTACTGGGCAGGGGCACTGAAGCTTTCTTT.

The chain carries TRBV19 and TRBJ2-7; TRBD1 matches at 11 bases. Germline-derived CDR1 and CDR2 are LNHDA and SQIVND (reference sequence). The CDR3 loop spans 15 amino acids. The V segment lost 5 bases and the J segment 2 bases; nucleotides outside the gene matches: 5. The CDR3 coding sequence is TGTGCCAGTAGTTCTTGGGACAGGGGGACCTACGAGCAGTACTTC. Translating gives CASSSWDRGTYEQYF.

The chain's CDR3 is CSAKGLAGWSEQFF. CDR3 nucleotides: TGCAGTGCTAAGGGACTAGCGGGATGGAGTGAGCAGTTCTTC. This rearrangement joins TRBV20-1 to TRBJ2-1, with 13 positions matching TRBD2. Trimming took 4 bases from V and 9 from J; bases not matched to a gene: 6. Germline V lookup: CDR1 DFQATT, CDR2 SNEGSKA (reference sequence). There are 14 residues in the CDR3.

A remark on this clonotype: This sequence may be a read error, since a much larger clone differs from it by one base. The CDR3 reads CAWTMGLAGVEQFF. As DNA, the CDR3 is TGTGCCTGGACCATGGGACTAGCGGGAGTCGAGCAGTTCTTC. The chain couples TRBV30 to TRBJ2-1, with 14 positions matching TRBD2. The V and J ends lost 4 bases and 10 bases, in that order; junction bases with no gene match: 6. This CDR3 is built from 14 residues. Per the germline V gene, CDR1 is GTSNPN and CDR2 is SVGIG (reference sequence).

In this sample, this clonotype turned up many times. V is TRBV11-2 and J is TRBJ2-1; maybe TRBD2 (8 bases). The CDR3 is 16 amino acids. V lost 4 bases and J lost 2, with 15 bases in between. Germline V gene lookup returns CDR1 SGHAT and CDR2 FQNNGV. The CDR3 nucleotides read TGTGCCAGCAGCTCGGGAGGGGGCATCCCCTACAATGAGCAGTTCTTC. Translation gives CASSSGGGIPYNEQFF.

This chain joins TRBV5-1 and TRBJ2-2; D unresolved. The V and J ends lost 4 bases and 1 base respectively, with 8 bases between them. The CDR3 is 14 amino acids. CDR1 SGHRS and CDR2 YFSETQ come from the germline V gene. In nucleotides, the CDR3 is TGCGCCAGCAGCGCGAAACTGAACACCGGGGAGCTGTTTTTT. It encodes CASSAKLNTGELFF. Filled out from reference TRBV5-1 and TRBJ2-2, the complete variable domain reads KAGVTQTPRYLIKTRGQQVTLSCSPISGHRSVSWYQQTPGQGLQFLFEYFSETQRNKGNFPGRFSGRQFSNSRSEMNVSTLELGDSALYLCASSAKLNTGELFFGEGSRLTVL.

The sample holds many counts of this clonotype. The CDR3 DNA reads as TGTGCCAGCAGCCCGGGACTAGCGGGGGGTTGGGATGAGCAGTTCTTC. It codes for CASSPGLAGGWDEQFF. This sequence joins TRBV11-2 and TRBJ2-1; 15 nucleotides align to TRBD2. The ends lost 5 bases at V and 8 bases at J; junction bases unmatched: 7. The length of the CDR3 is 16 residues. Per the germline V gene, CDR1 is SGHAT and CDR2 is FQNNGV.

The chain uses TRBV24-1 and TRBJ2-2, with D tentatively TRBD1 (6 bases). V lost 5 bases, J lost 1 base, and 16 bases lay in between. CDR3 length: 17 amino acids. Germline V gives CDR1 KGHDR, CDR2 SFDVKD. CDR3 in amino acids: CATSGDHRVGNTGELFF. CDR3 DNA sequence: TGTGCCACCAGTGGTGACCACAGGGTTGGGAACACCGGGGAGCTGTTTTTT.

About this clonotype: The junction shows a germline mismatch at one end, possibly a read error. This chain uses TRBV5-1 with TRBJ1-2, with D perhaps matching TRBD1 (5 bases). The CDR3 totals 14 residues. The germline V gene has CDR1 SGHRS and CDR2 YFSETQ. Here the CDR3 reads CASSLARQLPDYTF. The CDR3 nucleotides read TGTGCCAGCAGCTTAGCGAGACAGCTCCCGGACTACACCTTC.

This clonotype has ten or more counts. The genes are TRBV28 and TRBJ2-5; D perhaps matches TRBD1 (5 bases). Trimming removed 1 base from V and 0 bases from J, with 12 bases in between. The V gene's germline CDR1 is MDHEN and CDR2 SYDVKM. The CDR3 has 16 amino acids. CDR3 residues: CASSLSVRQNQETQYF. The CDR3 DNA reads as TGTGCCAGCAGTTTATCGGTTCGACAGAACCAAGAGACCCAGTACTTC.